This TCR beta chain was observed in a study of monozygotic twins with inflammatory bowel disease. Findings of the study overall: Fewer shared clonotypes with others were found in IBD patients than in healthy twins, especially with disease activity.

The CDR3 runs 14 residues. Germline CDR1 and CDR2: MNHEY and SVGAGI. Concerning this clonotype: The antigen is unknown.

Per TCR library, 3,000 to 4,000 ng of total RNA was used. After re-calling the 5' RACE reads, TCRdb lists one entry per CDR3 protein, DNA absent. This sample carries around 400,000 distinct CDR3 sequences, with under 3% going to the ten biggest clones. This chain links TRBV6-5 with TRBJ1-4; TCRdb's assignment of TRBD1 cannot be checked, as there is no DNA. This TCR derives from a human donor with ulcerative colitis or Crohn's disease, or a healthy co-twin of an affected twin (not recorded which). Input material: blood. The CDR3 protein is CASSYSRIGEKLFF.